This T cell receptor (beta chain) comes out of a study of cytomegalovirus exposure and HLA in healthy donors. The study, taken as a whole, reports: Reports state that TCR beta sequences accurately predicted most subjects' HLA-A and HLA-B alleles.

In the PCR, 60 Vbeta and 13 Jbeta primers were used. Measured with immunoSEQ multiplex PCR; TCRdb has only the in-frame clones, and not every one. The sample totals about 70,000 clones. Regarding this clone: The antigen is not known.

This clonotype was obtained from a female donor in good health and CMV-seropositive. The specimen sequenced was PBMCs.

CDR3 sequence reads: CASSTSPKPGQGTDIQYF. In nucleotides, the CDR3 is TGTGCCAGCAGCACCTCTCCTAAACCGGGACAGGGGACCGACATTCAGTACTTC. The chain uses TRBV7-8 and TRBJ2-4, with 10 bases aligning to TRBD1. Germline lookup yields CDR1 SGHVS and CDR2 FQNEAQ. This CDR3 region has 18 residues. V shed 5 bases and J 8 bases; nucleotides not matched to a gene: 18.